A single sample gave rise to the 24 T cell receptor beta chains below, sequenced in a study of blood T cell repertoires in COVID-19. Only in-frame clones appear in the TCRdb table, and some are missing; sequencing was by immunoSEQ multiplex PCR. The sample contains about 250,000 clones, about 83% of which appear only once. The sample consisted of peripheral blood. The receptors come from a woman of 80 years or more with COVID-19, enrolled during active disease.

The rearrangement links TRBV29-1 to TRBJ2-5, with D uncertain. The germline V gene encodes CDR1 SQVTM and CDR2 ANQGSEA. The CDR3 spans 12 residues. V was shortened by 5 bases and J by 4 bases, with 11 bases between the two germline ends. CDR3 nucleotides: TGCAGCGTTAATCATCCGGGAGAGACCCAGTACTTC. Translation: CSVNHPGETQYF.

The chain links TRBV28 to TRBJ2-5; D call uncertain. Trimming removed 5 bases from V and 5 bases from J, with 18 bases in between. The CDR3 spans 15 residues. CDR1 and CDR2 (germline): MDHEN, SYDVKM. The CDR3 DNA is TGTGCCAGCAGTATAACCCAGACTCTCGGGGAGACCCAGTACTTC. Its translation is CASSITQTLGETQYF.

The chain is built from TRBV6-5 and TRBJ2-5, with 8 bases that match TRBD2. Losses at the gene ends were 5 bases for V and 7 bases for J; bases not matched to a gene: 6. CDR1 and CDR2 from the germline V gene are MNHEY and SVGAGI. The CDR3 has 13 amino acids. The CDR3 loop reads CASSPGLAGTQYF. The CDR3 coding sequence is TGTGCCAGCAGTCCCGGACTAGCTGGGACCCAGTACTTC.

V usage is TRBV19 and J usage is TRBJ2-1; D may be TRBD2 (5 bases). The V end lost 4 bases, the J end lost 4 bases, and 11 bases lay between the germline ends. This CDR3 spans 14 amino acids. From germline, CDR1 is LNHDA and CDR2 SQIVND (reference sequence). CDR3 loop: CASSRTAGYNEQFF. In DNA form, the CDR3 reads TGTGCCAGTAGTAGGACTGCAGGTTACAATGAGCAGTTCTTC.

V and J are TRBV2 and TRBJ1-3, with D hard to call. The ends were cut back, 6 bases at V and 4 bases at J, with 10 bases in the middle. The CDR3 is 13 amino acids. Per germline, CDR1 SNHLY and CDR2 FYNNEI. The CDR3 reads CASSGEAGNTIYF. CDR3 coding DNA: TGTGCCAGCAGCGGGGAAGCCGGAAACACCATATATTTT.

This clone has a single count. The chain recombines TRBV5-3 with TRBJ1-3; D is unclear. TRBV5-3 is reported as an ORF; its role is uncertain. Trimming cost V 0 bases and J 0 bases, with 7 bases left between them. There are 15 residues in the CDR3. The chain's CDR3 is CARSLGSSSGNTIYF. The CDR3 nucleotides are TGTGCCAGAAGCTTGGGTTCATCCTCTGGAAACACCATATATTTT.

Only one count was recorded for this clone. The V call is TRBV28, the J call TRBJ2-7, with D tentatively TRBD2 (6 bases). This CDR3 contains 15 residues. Germline V gives CDR1 MDHEN, CDR2 SYDVKM. The V and J ends lost 2 bases and 3 bases respectively, with 14 bases between them. This CDR3 is CASSLATLGSYEQYF. CDR3 DNA sequence: TGTGCCAGCAGTTTAGCTACTCTCGGGAGCTACGAGCAGTACTTC.

The chain has TRBV24-1 and TRBJ2-1, with D possibly being TRBD2 (6 bases). The V gene's germline CDR1 is KGHDR and CDR2 SFDVKD. The V end lost 4 bases, the J end lost 6 bases, and 15 bases lay between the germline ends. The CDR3 loop spans 15 amino acids. This CDR3 reads CATSDRMTSFNEQFF. The CDR3 DNA reads TGTGCCACCAGTGACCGTATGACTAGTTTCAATGAGCAGTTCTTC.

CDR3 nucleotide sequence: TGTGCCACCAGTGATCCGGGTCGAGGCAACACTGAAGCTTTCTTT. Its protein product is CATSDPGRGNTEAFF. This chain links TRBV24-1 with TRBJ1-1, with D uncertain. Germline CDR1 KGHDR, CDR2 SFDVKD. V was shortened by 3 bases and J by 2 bases, with 12 bases between the two germline ends. This CDR3 contains 15 residues.

The chain is built from TRBV9 and TRBJ1-2; TRBD1 matches at 8 bases. The V gene end was trimmed by 2 bases and the J gene end by 4 bases; junction bases not matched to a gene: 7. Germline loops: CDR1 SGDLS, CDR2 YYNGEE. This CDR3 has 15 residues. CDR3 loop: CASSVHPGQGYGYTF. The CDR3 DNA reads TGTGCCAGCAGCGTCCACCCCGGACAGGGCTATGGCTACACCTTC.

The rearrangement joins TRBV7-9 to TRBJ1-1; D call uncertain. V gave up 7 bases and J gave up 0 bases, with 15 bases separating them. The germline V gene encodes CDR1 SEHNR and CDR2 FQNEAQ (reference sequence). The CDR3 spans 15 residues. The CDR3 here is CASNPIGQVNTEAFF. CDR3 coding DNA: TGTGCCAGCAACCCAATTGGGCAGGTGAACACTGAAGCTTTCTTT.

This rearrangement joins TRBV6-5 to TRBJ2-2, with unresolved D. V was clipped by 2 bases and J by 6 bases, with 13 bases between them. The CDR3 consists of 15 residues. Per the germline V gene, CDR1 is MNHEY and CDR2 is SVGAGI. As DNA, the CDR3 is TGTGCCAGCAGTTACGGGCAGCCCCCCGCCGGGGAGCTGTTTTTT. This encodes CASSYGQPPAGELFF.

V gene TRBV5-1 combines with J gene TRBJ1-4; 8 bases align to TRBD1. Unmatched junction bases numbered 4, after V lost 0 bases and J lost 6 bases. CDR3 length equals 15 residues. From germline, CDR1 is SGHRS and CDR2 YFSETQ. This CDR3 is CASSLAGQGYEKLFF. CDR3 sequence (DNA): TGCGCCAGCAGCTTGGCTGGACAGGGCTATGAAAAACTGTTTTTT. The variable domain in full, completed from reference TRBV5-1 and TRBJ1-4, reads KAGVTQTPRYLIKTRGQQVTLSCSPISGHRSVSWYQQTPGQGLQFLFEYFSETQRNKGNFPGRFSGRQFSNSRSEMNVSTLELGDSALYLCASSLAGQGYEKLFFGSGTQLSVL.

The CDR3 loop is CASSLAGGGELFF. CDR3 sequence (DNA): TGTGCCAGCAGCTTGGCAGGGGGCGGGGAGCTGTTTTTT. This rearrangement joins TRBV5-6 to TRBJ2-2; 7 nucleotides align to TRBD1. This CDR3 spans 13 amino acids. V lost 0 bases to trimming and J lost 7 bases; unmatched junction nucleotides: 0. Germline V gene data show CDR1 as SGHDT and CDR2 as YYEEEE.

The chain recombines TRBV9 with TRBJ1-4; D is undetermined. Trimming pared 4 bases from V and 5 bases from J, leaving 15 bases between. The CDR3 is made up of 15 amino acids. The germline CDR1 and CDR2 sequences are SGDLS and YYNGEE. The CDR3 loop reads CASSPRYVENEKLFF. The CDR3 region has the DNA TGTGCCAGCAGCCCCCGTTACGTCGAGAATGAAAAACTGTTTTTT.

The V gene is TRBV7-9, the J gene TRBJ2-7, with 7 positions matching TRBD1. The trim removed 3 bases at V and 7 bases at J, leaving 6 bases unmatched. The germline V gene has CDR1 SEHNR and CDR2 FQNEAQ (reference sequence). This CDR3 has 13 residues. The CDR3 DNA reads as TGTGCCAGCAGCTTTCAGGGGGTCGGAGAGCAGTACTTC. Its protein is CASSFQGVGEQYF.

This rearrangement joins TRBV30 to TRBJ1-5, with 10 positions matching TRBD1. Germline CDR1 GTSNPN, CDR2 SVGIG (reference sequence). Trimming removed 5 bases from V and 6 bases from J; junction bases left unmatched: 4. The CDR3 has 13 residues. The CDR3 sequence: CAWSGQGRQPQHF. The CDR3 nucleotides read TGTGCCTGGTCGGGACAGGGGCGTCAGCCCCAGCATTTT. The variable domain in full, completed from reference TRBV30 and TRBJ1-5, reads SQTIHQWPATLVQPVGSPLSLECTVEGTSNPNLYWYRQAAGRGLQLLFYSVGIGQISSEVPQNLSASRPQDRQFILSSKKLLLSDSGFYLCAWSGQGRQPQHFGDGTRLSIL.

DNA for the CDR3: TGTGCCAGTCGACCGGGGTCTGGAAACACCATATATTTT. Encoded protein: CASRPGSGNTIYF. The chain combines TRBV7-9 with TRBJ1-3, with D uncertain. CDR3 length: 13 residues. The germline V gene has CDR1 SEHNR and CDR2 FQNEAQ (reference sequence). V dropped 9 bases and J dropped 1 base, with 10 bases sitting between them.

The chain carries TRBV3-1 (or the pseudogene TRBV3-2) and TRBJ1-1, with D maybe TRBD1 (6 bases). The CDR3 loop spans 14 amino acids. The germline gives CDR1 LGHDT, CDR2 YNNKEL (reference sequence). Trimming left V 8 bases short and J 3 bases short, with 16 bases between. CDR3 sequence: CASASVGGDTEAFF. The CDR3, as DNA: TGTGCCAGCGCGAGCGTAGGGGGGGACACTGAAGCTTTCTTT.

The chain has TRBV9 and TRBJ2-1; TRBD2 matches at 15 bases. V shed 4 bases, J shed 10 bases, and the junction held 9 bases outside the gene matches. The length of the CDR3 is 16 residues. The V gene's germline CDR1 is SGDLS and CDR2 YYNGEE. The CDR3 here is CASSPWTSGGAGEQFF. DNA for the CDR3: TGTGCCAGCAGCCCGTGGACTAGCGGGGGGGCAGGGGAGCAGTTCTTC.

This rearrangement joins TRBV18 to TRBJ1-1, with a possible D match to TRBD1 (6 bases). The CDR3 extends over 15 amino acids. V lost 0 bases and J lost 7, with 15 bases in between. CDR1 and CDR2 from the germline V gene are KGHSH and LQKENI. This CDR3 reads CASSPPNRVYGEAFF. CDR3 nucleotides: TGTGCCAGCTCACCACCGAACAGGGTGTACGGTGAAGCTTTCTTT.

The chain uses TRBV19 and TRBJ1-5; D is uncertain. V was trimmed by 5 bases and J by 9 bases, leaving 14 bases between them. Germline-derived CDR1 and CDR2 are LNHDA and SQIVND (reference sequence). The CDR3 is 13 amino acids. The DNA of the CDR3 is TGTGCCAGTAGTGCGACTGATCCGGGGCCCCAGCATTTT. It specifies CASSATDPGPQHF.

The chain has TRBV7-2 and TRBJ1-5, with 7 bases matching TRBD1. Looked up from germline, CDR1 is SGHTA and CDR2 is FQGNSA. J lost 4 bases, V lost 5 bases, and 5 bases had no gene match. The CDR3 spans 14 residues. Here the CDR3 reads CASSGRDRNQPQHF. CDR3 in DNA: TGTGCCAGCAGCGGAAGGGACAGAAATCAGCCCCAGCATTTT.

The V gene is TRBV5-6, the J gene TRBJ2-3; 9 nucleotides match TRBD1. Germline CDR1 reads SGHDT; CDR2 reads YYEEEE. Unmatched junction bases numbered 4, after V lost 2 bases and J lost 3 bases. The CDR3 consists of 15 residues. CDR3 loop: CASSLQGAGTDTQYF. The CDR3 DNA follows: TGTGCCAGCAGCTTACAGGGGGCCGGGACAGATACGCAGTATTTT.